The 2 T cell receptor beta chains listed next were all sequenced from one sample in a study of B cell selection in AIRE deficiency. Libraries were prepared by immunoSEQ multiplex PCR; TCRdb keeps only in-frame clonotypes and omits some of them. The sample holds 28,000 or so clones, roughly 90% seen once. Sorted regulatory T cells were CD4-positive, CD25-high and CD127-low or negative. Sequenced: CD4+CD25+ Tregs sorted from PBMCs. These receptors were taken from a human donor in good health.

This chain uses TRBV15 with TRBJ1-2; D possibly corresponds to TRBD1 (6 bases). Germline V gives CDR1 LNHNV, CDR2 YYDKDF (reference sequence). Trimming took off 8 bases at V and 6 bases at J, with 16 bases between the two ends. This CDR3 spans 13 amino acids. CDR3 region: CATGGWGADGYTF. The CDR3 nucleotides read TGTGCCACCGGAGGTTGGGGGGCAGATGGCTACACCTTC.

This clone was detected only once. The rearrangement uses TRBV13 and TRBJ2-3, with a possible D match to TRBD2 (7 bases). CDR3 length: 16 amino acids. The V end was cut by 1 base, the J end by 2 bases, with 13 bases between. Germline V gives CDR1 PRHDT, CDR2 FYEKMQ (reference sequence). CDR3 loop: CASSLEGGGPTDTQYF. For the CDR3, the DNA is TGTGCCAGCAGCTTAGAGGGGGGGGGCCCCACAGATACGCAGTATTTT.